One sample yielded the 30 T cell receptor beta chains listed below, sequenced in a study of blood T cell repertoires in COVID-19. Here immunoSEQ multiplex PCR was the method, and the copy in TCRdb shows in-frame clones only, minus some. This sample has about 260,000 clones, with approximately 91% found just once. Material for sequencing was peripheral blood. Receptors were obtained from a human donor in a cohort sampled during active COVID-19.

CDR3 in DNA: TGCGCCAGCAGCTTGGTTGGGACAGGGGAAGATGGCTACACCTTC. Protein: CASSLVGTGEDGYTF. The genes are TRBV5-1 and TRBJ1-2, with TRBD1 matching 10 bases. V lost 0 bases and J lost 6; bases outside the gene matches: 5. Germline assignment: CDR1 SGHRS and CDR2 YFSETQ. CDR3 size: 15 residues.

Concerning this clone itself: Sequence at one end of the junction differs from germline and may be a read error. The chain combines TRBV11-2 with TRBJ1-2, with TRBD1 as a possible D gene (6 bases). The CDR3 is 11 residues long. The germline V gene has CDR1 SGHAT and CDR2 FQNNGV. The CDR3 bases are TGTGCCAGCAGTCCGACCCGGACAGCACGCTTC. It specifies CASSPTRTARF.

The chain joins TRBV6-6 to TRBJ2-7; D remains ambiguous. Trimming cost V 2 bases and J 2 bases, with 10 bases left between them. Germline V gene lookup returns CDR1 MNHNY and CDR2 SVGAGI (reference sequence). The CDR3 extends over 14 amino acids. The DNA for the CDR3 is TGTGCCAGCAGTTACGATAGCACCCCCTACGAGCAGTACTTC. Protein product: CASSYDSTPYEQYF.

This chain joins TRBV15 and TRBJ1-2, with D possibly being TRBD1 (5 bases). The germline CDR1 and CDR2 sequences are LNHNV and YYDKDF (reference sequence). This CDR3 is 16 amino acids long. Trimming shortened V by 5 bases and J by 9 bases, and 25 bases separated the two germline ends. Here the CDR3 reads CATSPADERPQGSYTF. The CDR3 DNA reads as TGTGCCACCAGCCCCGCCGACGAGAGACCCCAGGGCAGCTACACCTTC.

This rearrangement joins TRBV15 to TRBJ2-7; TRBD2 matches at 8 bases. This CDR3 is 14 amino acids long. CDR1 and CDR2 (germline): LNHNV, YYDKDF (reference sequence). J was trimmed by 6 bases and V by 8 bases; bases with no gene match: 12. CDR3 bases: TGTGCCACCGCGGGGGGCGGTTCTGGAGCCGAGCAGTACTTC. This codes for CATAGGGSGAEQYF.

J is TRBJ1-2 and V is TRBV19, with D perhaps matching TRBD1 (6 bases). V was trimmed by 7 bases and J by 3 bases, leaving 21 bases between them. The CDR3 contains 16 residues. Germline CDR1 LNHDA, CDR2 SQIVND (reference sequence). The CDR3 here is CASTHRRRTEHYGYTF. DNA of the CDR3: TGTGCCAGTACCCACCGAAGAAGGACAGAACACTATGGCTACACCTTC.

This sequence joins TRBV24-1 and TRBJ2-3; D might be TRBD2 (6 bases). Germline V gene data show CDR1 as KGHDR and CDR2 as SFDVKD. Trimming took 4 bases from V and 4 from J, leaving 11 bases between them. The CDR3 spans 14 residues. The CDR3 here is CATSEGREADTQYF. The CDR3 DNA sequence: TGTGCCACCAGTGAGGGCAGGGAGGCAGATACGCAGTATTTT.

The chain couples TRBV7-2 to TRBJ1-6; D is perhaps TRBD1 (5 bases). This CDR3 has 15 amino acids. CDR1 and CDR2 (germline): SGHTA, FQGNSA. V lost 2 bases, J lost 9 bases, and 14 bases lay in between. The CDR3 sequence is CASSLQFGGSSPLHF. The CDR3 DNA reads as TGTGCCAGCAGCTTACAGTTCGGGGGAAGTTCACCCCTCCACTTT. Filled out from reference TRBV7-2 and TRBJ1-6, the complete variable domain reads GAGVSQSPSNKVTEKGKDVELRCDPISGHTALYWYRQSLGQGLEFLIYFQGNSAPDKSGLPSDRFSAERTGGSVSTLTIQRTQQEDSAVYLCASSLQFGGSSPLHFGNGTRLTVT.

DNA of the CDR3: TGTGCCAGTAGCCTAATATTCCGGGACAGGGGGGAGCAGTACTTC. Protein sequence: CASSLIFRDRGEQYF. V gene TRBV19 combines with J gene TRBJ2-7, with 11 nucleotides matching TRBD1. The CDR3 length is 15 residues. Losses at the gene ends were 6 bases for V and 7 bases for J; bases not matched to a gene: 11. Per germline, CDR1 LNHDA and CDR2 SQIVND (reference sequence).

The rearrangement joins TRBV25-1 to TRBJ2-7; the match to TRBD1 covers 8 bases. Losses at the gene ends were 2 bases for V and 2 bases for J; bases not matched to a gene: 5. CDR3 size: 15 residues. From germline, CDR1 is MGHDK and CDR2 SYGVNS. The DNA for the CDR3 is TGTGCCAGCAGTGAACGGACAGGGAAAACCTACGAGCAGTACTTC. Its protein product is CASSERTGKTYEQYF.

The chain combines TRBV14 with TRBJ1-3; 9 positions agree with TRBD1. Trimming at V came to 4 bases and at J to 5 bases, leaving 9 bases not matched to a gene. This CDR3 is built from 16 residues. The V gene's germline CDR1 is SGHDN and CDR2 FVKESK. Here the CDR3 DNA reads TGTGCCAGCAGCCGAGGGACAGGGTTCGGTAGAAACACCATATATTTT. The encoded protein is CASSRGTGFGRNTIYF.

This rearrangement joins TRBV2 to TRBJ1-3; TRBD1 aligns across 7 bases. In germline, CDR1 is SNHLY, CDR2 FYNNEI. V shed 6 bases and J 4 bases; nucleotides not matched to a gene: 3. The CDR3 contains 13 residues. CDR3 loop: CASRQGEGNTIYF. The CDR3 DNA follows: TGTGCCAGCAGGCAGGGGGAGGGAAACACCATATATTTT.

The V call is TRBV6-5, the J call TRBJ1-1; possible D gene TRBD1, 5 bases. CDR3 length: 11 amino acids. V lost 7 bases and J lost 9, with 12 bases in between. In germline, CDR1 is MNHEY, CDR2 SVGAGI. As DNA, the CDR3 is TGTGCCAGCACCTACGGGGGGAAAGCTTTCTTT. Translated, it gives CASTYGGKAFF.

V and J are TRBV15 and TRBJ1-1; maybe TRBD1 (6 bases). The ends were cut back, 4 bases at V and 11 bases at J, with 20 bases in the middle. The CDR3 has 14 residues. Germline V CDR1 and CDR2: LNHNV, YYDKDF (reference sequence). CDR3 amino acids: CATSTLDRLQGAFF. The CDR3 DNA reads TGTGCCACCAGCACCTTAGACAGGCTGCAGGGGGCTTTCTTT.

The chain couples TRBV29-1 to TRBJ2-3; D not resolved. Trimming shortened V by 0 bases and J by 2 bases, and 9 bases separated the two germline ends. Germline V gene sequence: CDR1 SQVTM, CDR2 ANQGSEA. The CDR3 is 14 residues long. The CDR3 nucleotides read TGCAGCGTTGAAGATGGAGTTTACACAGATACGCAGTATTTT. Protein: CSVEDGVYTDTQYF.

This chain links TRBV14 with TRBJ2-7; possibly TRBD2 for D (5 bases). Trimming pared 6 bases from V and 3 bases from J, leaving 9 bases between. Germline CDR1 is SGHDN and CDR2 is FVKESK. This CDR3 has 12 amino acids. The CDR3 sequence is CASSPGFYEQYF. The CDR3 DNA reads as TGTGCCAGCAGTCCGGGGTTCTACGAGCAGTACTTC. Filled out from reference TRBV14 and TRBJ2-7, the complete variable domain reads EAGVTQFPSHSVIEKGQTVTLRCDPISGHDNLYWYRRVMGKEIKFLLHFVKESKQDESGMPNNRFLAERTGGTYSTLKVQPAELEDSGVYFCASSPGFYEQYFGPGTRLTVT.

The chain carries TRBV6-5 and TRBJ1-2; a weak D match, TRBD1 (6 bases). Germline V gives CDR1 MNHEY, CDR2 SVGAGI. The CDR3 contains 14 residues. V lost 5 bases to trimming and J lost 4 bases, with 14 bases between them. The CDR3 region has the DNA TGTGCCAGCAGTCCCAGCGGGGGCCGCTATGGCTACACCTTC. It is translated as CASSPSGGRYGYTF.

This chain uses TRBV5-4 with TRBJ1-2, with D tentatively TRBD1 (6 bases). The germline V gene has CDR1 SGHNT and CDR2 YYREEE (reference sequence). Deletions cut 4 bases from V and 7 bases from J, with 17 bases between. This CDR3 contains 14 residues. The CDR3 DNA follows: TGTGCCAGCAGCCCAAAAACAGGGCCTTCTGGCTACACCTTC. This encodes CASSPKTGPSGYTF.

As DNA, the CDR3 is TGTGCCAGCAGTTACTCCCCGCCCGGTGGCAATCAGCCCCAGCATTTT. It codes for CASSYSPPGGNQPQHF. The chain uses TRBV6-5 and TRBJ1-5; the D is unclear. The CDR3 contains 16 residues. In germline, CDR1 is MNHEY, CDR2 SVGAGI. Trimming removed 0 bases from V and 2 bases from J, with 11 bases in between.

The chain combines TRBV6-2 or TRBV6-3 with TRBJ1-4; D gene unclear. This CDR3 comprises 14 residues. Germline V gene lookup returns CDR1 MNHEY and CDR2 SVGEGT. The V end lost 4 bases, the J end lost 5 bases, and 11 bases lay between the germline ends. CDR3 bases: TGTGCCAGCAGTTCAGACACAAGAAATGAAAAACTGTTTTTT. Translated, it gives CASSSDTRNEKLFF.

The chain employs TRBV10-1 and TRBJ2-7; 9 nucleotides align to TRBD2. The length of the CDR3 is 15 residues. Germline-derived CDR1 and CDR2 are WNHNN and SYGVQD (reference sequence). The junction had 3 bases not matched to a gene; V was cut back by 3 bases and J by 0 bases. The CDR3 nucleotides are TGCGCCAGCAGTGAAAGCGGGGGGCTCTCCTACGAGCAGTACTTC. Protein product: CASSESGGLSYEQYF.

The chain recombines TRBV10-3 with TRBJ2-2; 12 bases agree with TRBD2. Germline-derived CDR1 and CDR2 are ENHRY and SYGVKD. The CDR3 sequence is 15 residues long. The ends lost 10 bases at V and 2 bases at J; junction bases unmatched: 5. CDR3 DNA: TGTGCCACTTCACTAGCGGGGGGAAACACCGGGGAGCTGTTTTTT. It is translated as CATSLAGGNTGELFF.

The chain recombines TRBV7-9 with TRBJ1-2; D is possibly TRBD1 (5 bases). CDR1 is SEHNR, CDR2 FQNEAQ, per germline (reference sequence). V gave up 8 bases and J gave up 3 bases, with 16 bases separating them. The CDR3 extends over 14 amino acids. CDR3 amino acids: CASDDLHRYYGYTF. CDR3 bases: TGTGCCAGCGACGACCTTCACAGGTACTATGGCTACACCTTC.

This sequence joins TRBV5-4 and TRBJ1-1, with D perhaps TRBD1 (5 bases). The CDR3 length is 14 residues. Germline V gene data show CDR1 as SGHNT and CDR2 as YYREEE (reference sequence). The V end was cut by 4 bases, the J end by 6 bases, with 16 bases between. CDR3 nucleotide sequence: TGTGCCAGCAGCCCCCCCCGACAGACCGCTGAAGCTTTCTTT. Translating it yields CASSPPRQTAEAFF.

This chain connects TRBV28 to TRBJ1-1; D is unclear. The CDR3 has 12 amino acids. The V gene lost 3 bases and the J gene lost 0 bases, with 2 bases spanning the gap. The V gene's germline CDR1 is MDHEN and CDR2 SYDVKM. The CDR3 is CASSFMNTEAFF. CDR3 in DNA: TGTGCCAGCAGTTTCATGAACACTGAAGCTTTCTTT.

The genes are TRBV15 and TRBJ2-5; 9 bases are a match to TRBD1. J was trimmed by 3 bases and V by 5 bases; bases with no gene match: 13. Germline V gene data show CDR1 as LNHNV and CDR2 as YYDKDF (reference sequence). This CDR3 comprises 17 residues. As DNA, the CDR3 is TGTGCCACCAGCCGGGCCTGGGGACAGGGAGGAGAAGAGACCCAGTACTTC. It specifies CATSRAWGQGGEETQYF. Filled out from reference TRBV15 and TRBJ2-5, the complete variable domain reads DAMVIQNPRYQVTQFGKPVTLSCSQTLNHNVMYWYQQKSSQAPKLLFHYYDKDFNNEADTPDNFQSRRPNTSFCFLDIRSPGLGDTAMYLCATSRAWGQGGEETQYFGPGTRLLVL.

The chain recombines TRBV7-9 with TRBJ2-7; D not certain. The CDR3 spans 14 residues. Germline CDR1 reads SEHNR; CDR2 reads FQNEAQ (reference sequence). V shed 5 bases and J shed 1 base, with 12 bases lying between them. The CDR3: CASSPTPESYEQYF. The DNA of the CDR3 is TGTGCCAGCAGCCCCACTCCGGAGTCCTACGAGCAGTACTTC.

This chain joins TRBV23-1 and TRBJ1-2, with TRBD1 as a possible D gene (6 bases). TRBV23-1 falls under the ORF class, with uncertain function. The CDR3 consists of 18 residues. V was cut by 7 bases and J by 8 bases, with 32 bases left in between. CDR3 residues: CASTTNPQGGGLETGYTF. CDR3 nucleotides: TGCGCCAGCACGACTAACCCCCAAGGTGGGGGCCTAGAGACAGGCTACACCTTC.

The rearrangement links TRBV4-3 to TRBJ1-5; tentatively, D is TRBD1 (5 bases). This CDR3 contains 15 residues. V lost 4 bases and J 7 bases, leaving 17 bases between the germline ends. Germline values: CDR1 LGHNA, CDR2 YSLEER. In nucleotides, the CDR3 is TGCGCCAGCAGCCGAATCCTGAGAACAGGACAGCCCCAGCATTTT. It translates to CASSRILRTGQPQHF.

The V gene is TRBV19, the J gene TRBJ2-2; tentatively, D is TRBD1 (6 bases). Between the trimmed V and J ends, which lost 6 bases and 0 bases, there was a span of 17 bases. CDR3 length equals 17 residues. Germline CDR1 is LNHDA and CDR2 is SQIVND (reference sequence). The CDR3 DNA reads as TGTGCCAGTAGGACAGTCGTAGGGGGACCGAACACCGGGGAGCTGTTTTTT. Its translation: CASRTVVGGPNTGELFF. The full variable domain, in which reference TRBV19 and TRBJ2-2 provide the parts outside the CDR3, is DGGITQSPKYLFRKEGQNVTLSCEQNLNHDAMYWYRQDPGQGLRLIYYSQIVNDFQKGDIAEGYSVSREKKESFPLTVTSAQKNPTAFYLCASRTVVGGPNTGELFFGEGSRLTVL.